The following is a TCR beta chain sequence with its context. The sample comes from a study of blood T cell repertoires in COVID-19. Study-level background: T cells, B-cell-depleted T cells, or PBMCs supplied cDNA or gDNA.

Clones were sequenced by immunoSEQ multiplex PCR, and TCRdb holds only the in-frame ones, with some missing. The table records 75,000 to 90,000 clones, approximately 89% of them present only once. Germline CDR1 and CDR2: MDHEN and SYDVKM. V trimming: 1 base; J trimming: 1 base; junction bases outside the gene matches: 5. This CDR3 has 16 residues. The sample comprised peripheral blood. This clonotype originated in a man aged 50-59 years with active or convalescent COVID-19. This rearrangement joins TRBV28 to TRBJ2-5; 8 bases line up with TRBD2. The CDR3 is CASSLYVGGGQETQYF. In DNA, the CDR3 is TGTGCCAGCAGTTTATATGTCGGGGGGGGCCAAGAGACCCAGTACTTC.